This TCR beta chain is from a study of control samples from healthy donors and cancer patients. Profiling relied on immunoSEQ multiplex PCR, and the TCRdb table lists in-frame clones only, not all of them. The data show 98,000 or so clones, more than 75% seen once. Germline V CDR1 and CDR2: SEHNR, FQNEAQ (reference sequence). The CDR3 is made up of 16 amino acids. Trimming removed 5 bases at V and 4 bases at J, with 17 bases between. This clone was counted between two and nine times. The sequenced sample consisted of blood. The chain employs TRBV7-9 and TRBJ1-4; D might be TRBD1 (5 bases). The TCR sequence derives from a man between 60 and 70 years old in good health. DNA of the CDR3: TGTGCCAGCAGCCCCACTCAATCCGGGGGTAATGAAAAACTGTTTTTT. Its translation is CASSPTQSGGNEKLFF.